The 20 T cell receptor beta chains presented below share a single source sample, sequenced in a study of early T cells in non-severe SARS-CoV-2 infection. MiXCR, run by TCRdb on the 5' RACE reads, gives a single entry per CDR3 protein. The sample gives 37,000 or so distinct CDR3 sequences, approximately 6.3% of which show up once; roughly 26% is in the top ten. The sequencing sample was made of whole blood. The receptors derive from an adult who was a healthcare worker with PCR-confirmed SARS-CoV-2 infection or an uninfected control (not recorded which).

The table lists this clonotype with many counts. The genes are TRBV12-3 or TRBV12-4 and TRBJ1-1; D not certain. V lost 0 bases and J 11 bases, leaving 10 bases between the germline ends. This CDR3 is built from 12 residues. In DNA form, the CDR3 reads TGTGCCAGCAGTTTAGCCGGGAATTGGGCTTTCTTT. Amino acid sequence: CASSLAGNWAFF.

V usage is TRBV4-1 and J usage is TRBJ2-1; TRBD2 aligns across 9 bases. There are 16 residues in the CDR3. V dropped 1 base and J dropped 6; count of bases not matched to a gene: 7. Germline assignment: CDR1 MGHRA and CDR2 YSYEKL. The CDR3 DNA follows: TGCGCCAGCAGCCAAGCATTTAGGACTAGCGTCAATGAGCAGTTCTTC. Its protein is CASSQAFRTSVNEQFF.

This clonotype was seen just once. Possible read error: a much larger clone is one base away. The chain employs TRBV20-1 and TRBJ2-5; 8 nucleotides match TRBD2. Per germline, CDR1 DFQATT and CDR2 SNEGSKA (reference sequence). V lost 0 bases and J lost 7; bases outside the gene matches: 7. The CDR3 has 14 amino acids. The CDR3 DNA reads as TGCAGTGCTAGAGATGCGGGGGGAATAGGGACCCAGTACTTC. Translated, it gives CSARDAGGIGTQYF.

This clonotype was seen at least ten times. The V and J genes are TRBV27 and TRBJ2-2, with D perhaps given as TRBD1 or TRBD2 (5 bases each). Trimming left V 1 base short and J 6 bases short, with 12 bases between. CDR3 length: 15 residues. Germline CDR1 MNHEY, CDR2 SMNVEV (reference sequence). CDR3 sequence: CASSLYRGAPGELFF. The CDR3 coding sequence is TGTGCCAGCAGTTTATATAGAGGGGCACCCGGGGAGCTGTTTTTT.

V gene TRBV7-9 combines with J gene TRBJ1-5, with D unresolved. The CDR3 totals 17 residues. CDR1 SEHNR and CDR2 FQNEAQ come from the germline V gene (reference sequence). Trimming took off 5 bases at V and 0 bases at J, with 17 bases between the two ends. CDR3: CASSRDPTGTSNQPQHF. DNA of the CDR3: TGTGCCAGCAGCCGAGATCCGACGGGAACTAGCAATCAGCCCCAGCATTTT.

Ten or more counts support this clonotype. The chain uses TRBV2 and TRBJ2-7; weak D call: TRBD1 (6 bases). CDR1 SNHLY and CDR2 FYNNEI come from the germline V gene. Trimming removed 3 bases at V and 1 base at J, with 7 bases between. The CDR3 extends over 13 amino acids. The CDR3 DNA reads as TGTGCCAGCAGTGAGCAGGGGTCCTACGAGCAGTACTTC. Protein sequence: CASSEQGSYEQYF.

This clonotype was detected ten times or more. The chain employs TRBV7-6 and TRBJ2-2; 10 positions match TRBD2. Trimming cost V 2 bases and J 2 bases; bases outside gene matches: 2. CDR3 length: 16 amino acids. From germline, CDR1 is SGHVS and CDR2 FNYEAQ. The CDR3, as DNA: TGTGCCAGCAGCTTAATAGCGGGGGGCAACACCGGGGAGCTGTTTTTT. Its translation: CASSLIAGGNTGELFF.

This clonotype was recorded at least ten times. The chain has TRBV11-2 and TRBJ2-5; possible D gene TRBD2, 5 bases. The CDR3 sequence is 16 residues long. V was shortened by 1 base and J by 5 bases, with 17 bases between the two germline ends. CDR1 is SGHAT, CDR2 FQNNGV, per germline. CDR3 residues: CASSLVGLGVGETQYF. The CDR3 region has the DNA TGTGCCAGCAGCTTAGTCGGCCTGGGAGTGGGGGAGACCCAGTACTTC.

This clonotype was counted between two and nine times. The genes are TRBV18 and TRBJ1-3, with D tentatively TRBD1 (6 bases). The CDR3 runs 14 residues. Trimming shortened V by 6 bases and J by 4 bases, and 13 bases separated the two germline ends. Germline V gene data show CDR1 as KGHSH and CDR2 as LQKENI. The CDR3 here is CASSPGTRGNTIYF. The CDR3 region has the DNA TGTGCCAGCTCGCCCGGGACAAGAGGAAACACCATATATTTT.

For this clonotype: This may be a read error: a much more frequent sequence differs by one nucleotide. The genes are TRBV7-2 and TRBJ1-2; D is unresolved. Trimming removed 5 bases from V and 5 bases from J, with 15 bases in between. This CDR3 has 14 amino acids. Per germline, CDR1 SGHTA and CDR2 FQGNSA. CDR3 sequence (DNA): TGTGCCAGCAGCCCACAAGCGAGGGCATATGGCTACACCTTC. This translates into CASSPQARAYGYTF.

In this sample, this clonotype turned up many times. The chain couples TRBV28 to TRBJ1-1; 8 bases agree with TRBD1. J lost 4 bases, V lost 5 bases, and 6 bases had no gene match. Germline CDR1 MDHEN, CDR2 SYDVKM. This CDR3 is built from 14 residues. The CDR3 DNA reads TGTGCCAGCAGTATCACTACAGGGGGCACTGAAGCTTTCTTT. As protein: CASSITTGGTEAFF.

The chain uses TRBV29-1 and TRBJ2-1; D might be TRBD1 (5 bases). This CDR3 has 14 amino acids. Germline lookup yields CDR1 SQVTM and CDR2 ANQGSEA. Trimming removed 7 bases at V and 3 bases at J, with 16 bases between. CDR3 amino acids: CSAGLWGNYNEQFF. CDR3 nucleotides: TGCAGCGCCGGGTTATGGGGCAACTACAATGAGCAGTTCTTC.

CDR3 in DNA: TGTGCCATCAGACCCGGGACAGGGGGCGATTTGTCTAGGACGAGCTCCTACAATGAGCAGTTCTTC. It encodes CAIRPGTGGDLSRTSSYNEQFF. This chain joins TRBV10-3 and TRBJ2-1; 12 bases line up with TRBD1. Germline CDR1 reads ENHRY; CDR2 reads SYGVKD. The CDR3 is 22 amino acids. V was clipped by 6 bases and J by 0 bases; unmatched bases: 21.

This clonotype was counted at least ten times. V gene TRBV20-1 combines with J gene TRBJ2-1, with D possibly being TRBD2 (6 bases). CDR3 length: 15 residues. Trimming pared 1 base from V and 6 bases from J, leaving 16 bases between. CDR1 is DFQATT and CDR2 is SNEGSKA in the germline V gene (reference sequence). CDR3 sequence: CSARGGDGVANEQFF. CDR3 DNA sequence: TGCAGTGCTAGAGGCGGGGACGGAGTCGCCAATGAGCAGTTCTTC.

This clonotype was detected ten times or more. The chain links TRBV18 to TRBJ2-1, with 7 bases matching TRBD1. The CDR3 is 15 amino acids. Germline CDR1 reads KGHSH; CDR2 reads LQKENI. With V trimmed by 3 bases and J by 1 base, 3 bases remained unmatched. This CDR3 is CASSPGTASYNEQFF. The CDR3 nucleotides read TGTGCCAGCTCACCCGGGACAGCGTCCTACAATGAGCAGTTCTTC.

This chain connects TRBV7-3 to TRBJ2-5; 14 bases map to TRBD2. This CDR3 comprises 16 residues. Trimming at V came to 5 bases and at J to 5 bases, leaving 7 bases not matched to a gene. The germline gives CDR1 SGHTA, CDR2 FQGTGA. CDR3 DNA: TGTGCCAGCAGCAAGTTGGGACTAGCGGGGGCCGAGACCCAGTACTTC. Residues: CASSKLGLAGAETQYF.

This clonotype was recorded at least ten times. The J gene is TRBJ2-3, the V gene TRBV6-6; D perhaps matches TRBD2 (5 bases). Germline assignment: CDR1 MNHNY and CDR2 SVGAGI (reference sequence). The V gene lost 2 bases and the J gene lost 3 bases, with 12 bases spanning the gap. CDR3 length equals 15 residues. DNA of the CDR3: TGTGCCAGCAGTTACGTCTCTAGCAGAACAGATACGCAGTATTTT. This encodes CASSYVSSRTDTQYF.

The V gene is TRBV4-1, the J gene TRBJ1-1; a possible D gene is TRBD1 (6 bases). Trimming shortened V by 1 base and J by 0 bases, and 12 bases separated the two germline ends. CDR1 and CDR2 from the germline V gene are MGHRA and YSYEKL. CDR3 length: 16 residues. CDR3 sequence reads: CASSQAQTGMNTEAFF. For the CDR3, the DNA is TGCGCCAGCAGCCAAGCCCAGACAGGCATGAACACTGAAGCTTTCTTT.

Note on this clonotype: Possible read error: a much larger clone is one base away. The chain employs TRBV7-8 and TRBJ2-1; D remains unclear. Germline V gene lookup returns CDR1 SGHVS and CDR2 FQNEAQ. CDR3 length: 11 residues. V lost 5 bases and J lost 5, with 4 bases in between. The CDR3 DNA reads as TGTGCCAGCAGCCGTCACAATGAGCAGTTCTTC. Translation: CASSRHNEQFF.

This clonotype has a count of ten or more. The chain carries TRBV30 and TRBJ1-2, with D possibly TRBD1 on 6 matching bases. The germline CDR1 and CDR2 sequences are GTSNPN and SVGIG (reference sequence). The CDR3 has 13 residues. Trimming stripped 0 bases from V and 7 bases from J, with 12 bases between. CDR3 in amino acids: CAWSVGGPGGYTF. DNA of the CDR3: TGTGCCTGGAGTGTAGGGGGACCGGGTGGCTACACCTTC.